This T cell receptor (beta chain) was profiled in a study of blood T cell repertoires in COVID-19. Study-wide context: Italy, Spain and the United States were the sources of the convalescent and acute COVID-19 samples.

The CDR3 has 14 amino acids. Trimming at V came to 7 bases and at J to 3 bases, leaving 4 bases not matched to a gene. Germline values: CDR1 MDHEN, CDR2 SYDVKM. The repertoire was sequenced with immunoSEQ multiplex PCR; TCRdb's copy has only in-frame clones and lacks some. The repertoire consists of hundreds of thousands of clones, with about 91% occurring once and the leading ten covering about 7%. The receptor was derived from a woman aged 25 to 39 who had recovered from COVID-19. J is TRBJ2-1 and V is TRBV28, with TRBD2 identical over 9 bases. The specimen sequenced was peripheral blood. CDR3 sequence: CASNAGGSYNEQFF. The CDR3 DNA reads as TGTGCCAGCAACGCGGGGGGGAGCTACAATGAGCAGTTCTTC.